The next 12 T cell receptor beta chains were all read from a single sample in a study of blood T cell repertoires in COVID-19. Generated by immunoSEQ multiplex PCR, the TCRdb table keeps only in-frame clones and is missing some. The repertoire holds 300,000 to 400,000 clones, with around 90% as singletons. The source material was peripheral blood. These receptor sequences come from a woman aged 18 to 35 who had recovered from COVID-19.

This rearrangement joins TRBV11-3 to TRBJ2-1; 7 nucleotides line up with TRBD2. Germline trimming cut 4 bases from V and 12 bases from J; bases unmatched to any gene: 12. The CDR3 extends over 14 amino acids. The germline V gene encodes CDR1 SGHNT and CDR2 YENEEA. The CDR3: CASSSTGGTERQFF. In DNA form, the CDR3 reads TGTGCCAGCAGCTCGACCGGGGGGACGGAACGGCAGTTCTTC.

This chain connects TRBV15 to TRBJ1-4; D is unclear. Per germline, CDR1 LNHNV and CDR2 YYDKDF (reference sequence). This CDR3 region has 17 residues. V lost 6 bases, J lost 2 bases, and 19 bases lay in between. CDR3 nucleotide sequence: TGTGCCACCAGGGCCCCCCCGGCGGGGTCGACTAATGAAAAACTGTTTTTT. It codes for CATRAPPAGSTNEKLFF.

This clone was seen many times. This chain uses TRBV28 with TRBJ1-1; 10 bases are shared with TRBD1. Trimming cost V 2 bases and J 3 bases; bases outside gene matches: 3. Germline CDR1 reads MDHEN; CDR2 reads SYDVKM. The CDR3 totals 15 residues. The CDR3 region is CASSLRTGGDTEAFF. CDR3 in DNA: TGTGCCAGCAGTTTACGGACAGGGGGAGACACTGAAGCTTTCTTT.

This sequence joins TRBV29-1 and TRBJ2-7; a possible D gene is TRBD2 (6 bases). The germline gives CDR1 SQVTM, CDR2 ANQGSEA. Trimming stripped 6 bases from V and 6 bases from J, with 18 bases between. The CDR3 has 13 amino acids. The CDR3 spells CSVTDGGSGEQYV. The CDR3 DNA reads as TGCAGCGTCACAGATGGGGGTAGCGGCGAGCAGTACGTC.

The chain employs TRBV7-8 and TRBJ1-5; TRBD1 might be the D (6 bases). CDR3 size: 13 residues. Per germline, CDR1 SGHVS and CDR2 FQNEAQ. V was trimmed by 5 bases and J by 4 bases, leaving 9 bases between them. The CDR3 region has the DNA TGTGCCAGCAGCATTGGACAGAATCAGCCCCAGCATTTT. This translates into CASSIGQNQPQHF. The variable domain in full, completed from reference TRBV7-8 and TRBJ1-5, reads GAGVSQSPRYKVAKRGQDVALRCDPISGHVSLFWYQQALGQGPEFLTYFQNEAQLDKSGLPSDRFFAERPEGSVSTLKIQRTQQEDSAVYLCASSIGQNQPQHFGDGTRLSIL.

V is TRBV19 and J is TRBJ1-1; 9 bases match TRBD1. V lost 5 bases to trimming and J lost 4 bases; unmatched junction nucleotides: 5. The germline CDR1 and CDR2 sequences are LNHDA and SQIVND (reference sequence). The CDR3 length is 14 residues. CDR3 loop: CASSSTGGVTEAFF. The CDR3 bases are TGTGCCAGTAGTTCGACAGGGGGGGTCACTGAAGCTTTCTTT. The full variable domain, rest sourced from reference TRBV19 and TRBJ1-1, is DGGITQSPKYLFRKEGQNVTLSCEQNLNHDAMYWYRQDPGQGLRLIYYSQIVNDFQKGDIAEGYSVSREKKESFPLTVTSAQKNPTAFYLCASSSTGGVTEAFFGQGTRLTVV.

The gene calls are TRBV12-5 and TRBJ2-1, with TRBD2 as a possible D gene (6 bases). CDR1 is LGHNT and CDR2 is FRNRAP in the germline V gene. Trimming removed 6 bases at V and 0 bases at J, with 15 bases between. CDR3 size: 16 residues. In DNA form, the CDR3 reads TGTGCTAGTGGGAAGCGCGGGATTAGCTCCTACAATGAGCAGTTCTTC. This encodes CASGKRGISSYNEQFF.

This clone showed up just once. J is TRBJ1-2 and V is TRBV2; maybe TRBD1 (5 bases). The CDR3 loop spans 13 amino acids. Germline V CDR1 and CDR2: SNHLY, FYNNEI. V dropped 7 bases and J dropped 7 bases, with 16 bases sitting between them. The CDR3: CASNSREFSGYTF. The CDR3 DNA is TGTGCCAGCAATAGCAGGGAATTCAGTGGCTACACCTTC.

V usage is TRBV19 and J usage is TRBJ2-3, with D possibly TRBD2 on 6 matching bases. The length of the CDR3 is 15 residues. V lost 1 base to trimming and J lost 4 bases, with 12 bases between them. From germline, CDR1 is LNHDA and CDR2 SQIVND (reference sequence). The CDR3 loop is CASSIAAGWADTQYF. The CDR3 DNA reads as TGTGCCAGTAGTATAGCCGCGGGGTGGGCAGATACGCAGTATTTT.

The chain carries TRBV9 and TRBJ1-1, with 9 bases aligning to TRBD1. CDR3 size: 17 residues. The germline gives CDR1 SGDLS, CDR2 YYNGEE. V trimming: 0 bases; J trimming: 8 bases; junction bases outside the gene matches: 14. CDR3 sequence reads: CASSVGSGQGAGSEAFF. The CDR3 nucleotides are TGTGCCAGCAGCGTAGGATCGGGACAGGGCGCGGGATCGGAAGCTTTCTTT.

The chain joins TRBV11-3 to TRBJ2-3; the match to TRBD1 covers 7 bases. With V trimmed by 5 bases and J by 5 bases, 10 bases remained unmatched. The CDR3 has 15 amino acids. Germline CDR1 reads SGHNT; CDR2 reads YENEEA. The CDR3 DNA reads TGTGCCAGCAGCCCACAGGGGAAAGTGGGAGATACGCAGTATTTT. Amino acids: CASSPQGKVGDTQYF. The variable domain in full, with the rest retrieved from reference TRBV11-3 and TRBJ2-3, is EAGVVQSPRYKIIEKKQPVAFWCNPISGHNTLYWYLQNLGQGPELLIRYENEEAVDDSQLPKDRFSAERLKGVDSTLKIQPAELGDSAVYLCASSPQGKVGDTQYFGPGTRLTVL.

The chain has TRBV12-3 or TRBV12-4 and TRBJ1-1; D is ambiguous. The CDR3 runs 12 residues. The germline V and J ends were trimmed by 5 bases and 5 bases, with 9 bases remaining between them. CDR3 residues: CASSPRDTEAFF. The CDR3 nucleotides are TGTGCCAGCAGTCCCCGCGATACTGAAGCTTTCTTT.